Following are 21 T cell receptor beta chains from one sample sequenced in a study of cytomegalovirus exposure and HLA in healthy donors. This PCR relied on a set of 60 Vbeta primers and 13 Jbeta primers. The repertoire was sequenced with immunoSEQ multiplex PCR; TCRdb's copy has only in-frame clones and lacks some. Here the sample spans nearly 200,000 clones, roughly 77% being singletons. The sequenced sample was PBMCs. These receptors originate from a male donor in good health and CMV-seropositive.

The chain is built from TRBV25-1 and TRBJ2-7; 7 bases map to TRBD1. The germline CDR1 and CDR2 sequences are MGHDK and SYGVNS. The CDR3 loop spans 16 amino acids. V shed 3 bases, J shed 7 bases, and the junction held 15 bases outside the gene matches. The DNA for the CDR3 is TGTGCCAGCAGTGAGGCCCCAGGACAGGTATTCCGGGAGCAGTACTTC. It yields the protein CASSEAPGQVFREQYF.

The chain employs TRBV11-1 and TRBJ2-1, with D possibly TRBD2 on 5 matching bases. Germline V gene sequence: CDR1 SGHAT, CDR2 FQDESV (reference sequence). The CDR3 is 16 residues long. V was cut by 1 base and J by 4 bases, with 14 bases left in between. CDR3 DNA: TGTGCCAGCAGCTTAGTATCGGCCCTAGCTTACAATGAGCAGTTCTTC. Its protein is CASSLVSALAYNEQFF.

CDR3 coding DNA: TGCAGTGCTACTACAGGCTACGAGCAGTACTTC. It yields the protein CSATTGYEQYF. The chain uses TRBV20-1 and TRBJ2-7, with D maybe TRBD1 (5 bases). The V and J ends lost 4 bases and 3 bases respectively, with 7 bases between them. Germline lookup yields CDR1 DFQATT and CDR2 SNEGSKA (reference sequence). The CDR3 length is 11 residues.

The V gene is TRBV27, the J gene TRBJ1-3, with TRBD1 as a possible D gene (6 bases). In germline, CDR1 is MNHEY, CDR2 SMNVEV (reference sequence). The CDR3 length is 16 residues. V lost 5 bases to trimming and J lost 0 bases, with 14 bases between them. DNA of the CDR3: TGTGCCAGCAGTCCAATGTTGGGGGCCTCTGGAAACACCATATATTTT. It specifies CASSPMLGASGNTIYF.

CDR3 sequence (DNA): TGTGCCATCAGGGGAGACTCTATCGGAACCTACGAGCAGTACTTC. Protein product: CAIRGDSIGTYEQYF. The chain has TRBV10-3 and TRBJ2-7; tentatively, D is TRBD2 (5 bases). With 6 bases removed from V and 2 bases from J, the gap between germline ends came to 17 bases. The germline V gene encodes CDR1 ENHRY and CDR2 SYGVKD. CDR3 length: 15 residues.

The J gene is TRBJ2-7, the V gene TRBV18; tentatively, D is TRBD2 (5 bases). The CDR3 length is 15 residues. With 3 bases removed from V and 2 bases from J, the gap between germline ends came to 14 bases. Germline CDR1 and CDR2: KGHSH and LQKENI. CDR3 loop: CASSPSGSVAYEQYF. As DNA, the CDR3 is TGTGCCAGCTCACCGTCGGGGAGTGTAGCCTACGAGCAGTACTTC.

The V gene is TRBV14, the J gene TRBJ2-5, with 7 bases identical to TRBD2. There are 15 residues in the CDR3. Trimming took 1 base from V and 5 from J; bases not matched to a gene: 7. From germline, CDR1 is SGHDN and CDR2 FVKESK. The CDR3 spells CASSQGGGGIETQYF. For the CDR3, the DNA is TGTGCCAGCAGCCAAGGCGGGGGTGGGATCGAGACCCAGTACTTC.

The chain links TRBV7-2 to TRBJ2-7; D perhaps matches TRBD1 (6 bases). The V gene lost 3 bases and the J gene lost 4 bases, with 13 bases spanning the gap. Germline V gene data show CDR1 as SGHTA and CDR2 as FQGNSA. CDR3 length: 14 residues. The chain's CDR3 is CASSFSTGKYEQYF. The CDR3 coding sequence is TGTGCCAGCAGCTTCTCCACAGGGAAGTACGAGCAGTACTTC.

This clone came up a few times. The CDR3 loop reads CASSSLRADTEAFF. CDR3 nucleotides: TGTGCCAGTAGTTCTCTGAGGGCAGACACTGAAGCTTTCTTT. V gene TRBV19 combines with J gene TRBJ1-1, with no clear D. The ends were cut back, 5 bases at V and 3 bases at J, with 13 bases in the middle. Per germline, CDR1 LNHDA and CDR2 SQIVND (reference sequence). The CDR3 has 14 amino acids.

In this sample, this clone turned up a few times. The chain links TRBV6-6 to TRBJ1-1; D gene ambiguous. The CDR3 consists of 11 residues. The germline gives CDR1 MNHNY, CDR2 SVGAGI (reference sequence). Trimming cost V 8 bases and J 4 bases, with 8 bases left between them. Here the CDR3 DNA reads TGTGCCAGCTCGGCGGTCACTGAAGCTTTCTTT. Amino acid sequence: CASSAVTEAFF.

This chain joins TRBV9 and TRBJ2-7; the match to TRBD1 covers 7 bases. The germline V gene has CDR1 SGDLS and CDR2 YYNGEE. This CDR3 is 15 amino acids long. Trimming took 2 bases from V and 4 from J; bases not matched to a gene: 9. The CDR3, as DNA: TGTGCCAGCAGCGTTAGACAGGGAGTAGCTTACGAGCAGTACTTC. This encodes CASSVRQGVAYEQYF.

This sequence joins TRBV6-5 and TRBJ2-6; D remains ambiguous. The CDR3 has 16 amino acids. Trimming shortened V by 4 bases and J by 0 bases, and 10 bases separated the two germline ends. Germline-derived CDR1 and CDR2 are MNHEY and SVGAGI. The CDR3 loop is CASSSLQISGANVLTF. The CDR3 DNA follows: TGTGCCAGCAGTTCCCTACAGATCTCTGGGGCCAACGTCCTGACTTTC.

The V and J genes are TRBV7-6 and TRBJ2-1; TRBD2 agrees at 8 bases. Per germline, CDR1 SGHVS and CDR2 FNYEAQ. The CDR3 has 16 amino acids. V lost 8 bases and J lost 0; bases outside the gene matches: 9. In nucleotides, the CDR3 is TGTGCCAGCGAAGGGGCGGGAGGAAGCTCCTACAATGAGCAGTTCTTC. It translates to CASEGAGGSSYNEQFF.

This clone occurred a few times. This chain links TRBV5-5 with TRBJ1-4, with 7 bases that match TRBD1. Germline-derived CDR1 and CDR2 are SGHKS and YYEKEE (reference sequence). The junction had 7 bases not matched to a gene; V was cut back by 5 bases and J by 3 bases. The CDR3 loop spans 15 amino acids. The CDR3 coding sequence is TGTGCCAGCAGACCATTGGGACAGCCTAATGAAAAACTGTTTTTT. Translated: CASRPLGQPNEKLFF.

Concerning this clone itself: Other DNA sequences in this sample translate to the same CDR3. The chain combines TRBV7-2 with TRBJ1-3; D gene unclear. Germline CDR1 reads SGHTA; CDR2 reads FQGNSA. This CDR3 has 14 residues. The V gene lost 2 bases and the J gene lost 0 bases, with 5 bases spanning the gap. The CDR3 nucleotides read TGTGCCAGCAGCTTATCTTTCTCTGGAAACACCATATATTTT. Translating gives CASSLSFSGNTIYF.

The chain couples TRBV7-2 to TRBJ1-2; 7 nucleotides agree with TRBD1. J lost 1 base, V lost 0 bases, and 2 bases had no gene match. The CDR3 sequence is 15 residues long. Looked up from germline, CDR1 is SGHTA and CDR2 is FQGNSA. The CDR3 sequence: CASSLATGINYGYTF. DNA of the CDR3: TGTGCCAGCAGCTTAGCGACAGGGATTAACTATGGCTACACCTTC. Using reference TRBV7-2 and TRBJ1-2 for the parts outside the CDR3, the full variable domain is GAGVSQSPSNKVTEKGKDVELRCDPISGHTALYWYRQSLGQGLEFLIYFQGNSAPDKSGLPSDRFSAERTGGSVSTLTIQRTQQEDSAVYLCASSLATGINYGYTFGSGTRLTVV.

CDR3 in amino acids: CASRAGTSGGTEQFF. For the CDR3, the DNA is TGTGCCAGCAGAGCCGGGACTAGCGGGGGTACTGAGCAGTTCTTC. The chain joins TRBV7-6 to TRBJ2-1; TRBD2 matches 14 bases. Germline loops: CDR1 SGHVS, CDR2 FNYEAQ. The CDR3 covers 15 residues. V was clipped by 6 bases and J by 9 bases; unmatched bases: 7.

The gene calls are TRBV5-5 and TRBJ1-4; weak D call: TRBD1 (6 bases). Deletions cut 3 bases from V and 8 bases from J, with 14 bases between. In germline, CDR1 is SGHKS, CDR2 YYEKEE (reference sequence). The CDR3 has 14 residues. The CDR3 reads CASSSRQVGEKLFF. The DNA of the CDR3 is TGTGCCAGCAGCTCCCGACAGGTGGGGGAAAAACTGTTTTTT.

The chain links TRBV27 to TRBJ1-6, with 9 positions matching TRBD1. The CDR3 contains 15 residues. Germline CDR1 is MNHEY and CDR2 is SMNVEV (reference sequence). Trimming removed 3 bases from V and 9 bases from J; junction bases left unmatched: 6. The CDR3 protein is CASSFGTGGVSPLHF. Written as DNA, the CDR3 is TGTGCCAGCAGTTTCGGAACAGGGGGCGTTTCACCCCTCCACTTT.

The chain joins TRBV20-1 to TRBJ2-5; D might be TRBD1 (6 bases). Germline V gives CDR1 DFQATT, CDR2 SNEGSKA (reference sequence). CDR3 size: 11 residues. Between the trimmed V and J ends, which lost 6 bases and 5 bases, there was a span of 10 bases. CDR3 loop: CSAGTTETQYF. Written as DNA, the CDR3 is TGCAGTGCAGGGACAACGGAGACCCAGTACTTC.

The chain is built from TRBV6-5 and TRBJ2-3; D remains ambiguous. With 0 bases removed from V and 6 bases from J, the gap between germline ends came to 7 bases. Looked up from germline, CDR1 is MNHEY and CDR2 is SVGAGI. The CDR3 is 13 amino acids. CDR3 nucleotide sequence: TGTGCCAGCAGTTACTCGGGCGCGGATACGCAGTATTTT. Amino acid sequence: CASSYSGADTQYF.